The rows below give T cell receptor beta chains drawn from one sample of a study of cytomegalovirus exposure and HLA in healthy donors. Assay used: immunoSEQ multiplex PCR; TCRdb lists only in-frame clones, some missing. The sample yields about 21,000 clones, around 77% seen once. The sample was PBMCs. All receptors derive from a man in his 60s in good health and CMV-seronegative. The CDR3 runs from the conserved cysteine through the conserved F or W. Fields, in order: D gene, CDR3 length, J gene, clone size, V gene, CDR3 protein, CDR3 DNA. D genes are given only for firm matches. Some rows have no size entry. The others give once, few or many, or a class for an expanded clone.

>TRBD1|15|TRBJ1-2|NA|TRBV6-1
CASSDRGTEVGGYTF
TGTGCCAGCAGTGACCGGGGGACAGAGGTTGGGGGCTACACCTTC
>TRBD1|14|TRBJ2-7|NA|TRBV19
CASSPKDRGYEQYF
TGTGCCAGTAGCCCAAAGGACAGGGGCTACGAGCAGTACTTC
>NA|13|TRBJ2-2|NA|TRBV9
CASSRENTGELFF
TGTGCCAGCAGCCGCGAGAACACCGGGGAGCTGTTTTTT
>NA|14|TRBJ2-7|NA|TRBV6-5
CASRKKGIGNEQYF
TGTGCCAGCAGGAAAAAGGGTATCGGGAACGAGCAGTACTTC
>TRBD1|16|TRBJ1-5|NA|TRBV4-1
CASSLRTGSSAQPQHF
TGCGCCAGCAGCCTTAGGACAGGGAGCTCGGCTCAGCCCCAGCATTTT
>NA|16|TRBJ1-5|NA|TRBV6-5
CASSSRRGAKNQPQHF
TGTGCCAGCAGTTCACGGCGGGGGGCGAAAAATCAGCCCCAGCATTTT
>TRBD1|15|TRBJ1-1|NA|TRBV7-3
CASSLKGQGAAEAFF
TGTGCCAGCAGCTTAAAAGGGCAGGGGGCTGCTGAAGCTTTCTTT
>TRBD2|18|TRBJ2-6|NA|TRBV19
CASSRPGLAVSGANVLTF
TGTGCCAGTAGTAGACCGGGACTAGCGGTTTCTGGGGCCAACGTCCTGACTTTC
>NA|13|TRBJ2-7|NA|TRBV7-9
CASSFEAPYEQYF
TGTGCCAGCAGCTTCGAGGCCCCCTACGAGCAGTACTTC
>TRBD2|16|TRBJ2-5|few|TRBV28
CASSSPGAGVGKTQYF
TGTGCCAGCAGCTCACCGGGAGCGGGAGTAGGGAAGACCCAGTACTTC
>TRBD1|16|TRBJ1-2|NA|TRBV4-1
CASRSPSRGRENGYTF
TGCGCCAGCAGGAGCCCGAGCAGGGGGCGGGAAAATGGCTACACCTTC
>NA|15|TRBJ2-3|NA|TRBV19
CASTSEGTLTDTQYF
TGTGCCAGTACATCGGAGGGGACTCTCACAGATACGCAGTATTTT
>TRBD2|15|TRBJ2-1|NA|TRBV5-1
CASSSSGGSYNEQFF
TGCGCCAGCAGTTCAAGCGGGGGGTCATACAATGAGCAGTTCTTC
>NA|17|TRBJ2-3|NA|TRBV5-5
CASSLGPSAMSTDTQYF
TGTGCCAGCAGCTTGGGACCTAGCGCGATGTCCACAGATACGCAGTATTTT
>NA|17|TRBJ1-1|NA|TRBV5-8
CASPPRGGAERNTEAFF
TGTGCCAGCCCACCCCGCGGGGGGGCAGAGAGGAACACTGAAGCTTTCTTT
>NA|16|TRBJ2-3|NA|TRBV6-5
CASSYSGQSSTDTQYF
TGTGCCAGCAGTTACTCTGGACAGTCTAGCACAGATACGCAGTATTTT
>NA|13|TRBJ1-1|NA|TRBV19
CASTERPGLRAFF
TGTGCCAGTACTGAGCGCCCGGGACTCCGGGCTTTCTTT
>NA|13|TRBJ1-3|NA|TRBV6-5
CASSYLSGNTIYF
TGTGCCAGCAGTTACTTATCTGGAAACACCATATATTTT
>NA|11|TRBJ2-3|NA|TRBV7-2
CASSLGVVGYF
TGTGCCAGCAGCTTGGGAGTAGTGGGGTATTTT
>NA|14|TRBJ2-5|NA|TRBV6-1
CASTSRGRGETQYF
TGTGCCAGCACATCCAGGGGCAGAGGAGAGACCCAGTACTTC
>NA|14|TRBJ1-3|once|TRBV5-4
CASSNGGQENTIYF
TGTGCCAGCAGCAACGGGGGGCAGGAAAACACCATATATTTT
>NA|17|TRBJ2-3|NA|TRBV5-1
CASSPNAGLTSTDTQYF
TGCGCCAGCAGCCCGAACGCGGGACTGACTAGCACAGATACGCAGTATTTT
>TRBD2|16|TRBJ2-5|NA|TRBV4-1
CASSQETSGGHETQYF
TGCGCCAGCAGCCAAGAAACTAGCGGGGGTCATGAGACCCAGTACTTC
>TRBD2|19|TRBJ2-1|few|TRBV7-8
CASSLSYVGRSGGADEQFF
TGTGCCAGCAGCTTATCCTATGTGGGACGTAGCGGGGGGGCCGATGAGCAGTTCTTC
>TRBD1|14|TRBJ1-1|few|TRBV30
CAWSGDRRLTSAFF
TGTGCCTGGAGCGGGGACAGGCGATTGACTTCAGCTTTCTTT
>TRBD2|15|TRBJ2-3|NA|TRBV9
CASGSSGLTRDTQYF
TGTGCCAGCGGCTCTAGCGGACTTACCAGGGATACGCAGTATTTT
>TRBD2|15|TRBJ2-3|NA|TRBV7-2
CASNGGLAATDTQYF
TGTGCCAGCAACGGGGGACTAGCGGCAACAGATACGCAGTATTTT
>TRBD2|16|TRBJ2-7|NA|TRBV5-4
CASSLPGGGGSYEQYF
TGTGCCAGCAGCTTGCCGGGGGGGGGAGGTTCTTACGAGCAGTACTTC
>NA|15|TRBJ2-3|NA|TRBV19
CATQGWGLTTDTQYF
TGTGCCACCCAGGGTTGGGGACTTACCACAGATACGCAGTATTTT
>NA|14|TRBJ2-7|NA|TRBV28
CASSVSGDTYEQYF
TGTGCCAGCAGTGTCAGCGGGGACACCTACGAGCAGTACTTC
>TRBD1|16|TRBJ2-5|NA|TRBV11-2
CACSLDGQGAVETQYF
TGTGCCTGCAGCTTAGATGGTCAGGGGGCGGTGGAGACCCAGTACTTC
>TRBD2|13|TRBJ2-5|NA|TRBV14
CASSQRLAGTQYF
TGTGCCAGCAGCCAACGACTAGCGGGGACCCAGTACTTC
>NA|14|TRBJ1-2|NA|TRBV19
CASSLAGPNYGYTF
TGTGCCAGTAGTCTGGCAGGCCCTAACTATGGCTACACCTTC
>NA|12|TRBJ2-5|NA|TRBV5-1
CASSFLQETQYF
TGCGCCAGCAGCTTTCTCCAAGAGACCCAGTACTTC
>NA|14|TRBJ1-3|NA|TRBV30
CAWSVERSGNTIYF
TGTGCCTGGAGTGTCGAGAGGTCTGGAAACACCATATATTTT
>TRBD2|16|TRBJ2-5|few|TRBV10-3
CAISEGTSGRWVTQYF
TGTGCCATCAGTGAAGGGACTAGCGGGAGGTGGGTGACCCAGTACTTC
>TRBD1|17|TRBJ2-5|NA|TRBV13
CASSFNSRGRRGETQYF
TGTGCCAGCAGCTTTAACTCCAGGGGGCGGAGGGGAGAGACCCAGTACTTC
>TRBD2|19|TRBJ2-1|NA|TRBV29-1
CSVEGGGRPGRKIGNEQFF
TGCAGCGTTGAAGGAGGCGGGAGGCCTGGCCGGAAGATTGGCAATGAGCAGTTCTTC
>TRBD1|15|TRBJ2-1|NA|TRBV30
CAWSEDRVSYNEQFF
TGTGCCTGGAGTGAGGACAGGGTCTCCTACAATGAGCAGTTCTTC